This TCR beta chain was captured in a study of T cells expressing NK-cell markers. The overall study: Sequencing of TCR beta repertoires drew on sorted CD3+CD56+NKG2C+, CD3+CD56+NKG2C- and CD3+CD56-NKG2C+ T cells. Just one sequenced donor of eight was HCMV-seronegative, while seven were seropositive.

Of note for this clonotype: Its antigen is not known.

From its re-call of the 5' RACE reads, TCRdb lists each CDR3 protein once, without DNA. The sample table includes over 150,000 distinct CDR3 sequences. Study-level results: Of the CD8+ T cells in 5 to 7 donors, about 1.0-7.0% belonged to dominant NKG2C+ clonotypes.

What was sequenced was blood T cells: a sorted CD56 or NKG2C T cell subset, CD4+ or CD8+ T cells, or bulk PBMC T cells (not recorded which). The receptor was derived from a woman in her 50s in good health.

CDR3 region: CASSLVRPNTEAFF. The V gene is TRBV7-9, the J gene TRBJ1-1. Looked up from germline, CDR1 is SEHNR and CDR2 is FQNEAQ (reference sequence). This CDR3 is built from 14 residues.